This T cell receptor (beta chain) was captured by sequencing in a study of shared clonotypes between healthy human individuals. Findings and caveats of the study: Generation probabilities were higher for clonotypes shared across all four sorted-subset donors than for unshared ones.

Naive CD8 cells were CD45RO-negative, positively selected for CCR7, excluding terminally differentiated effector memory CD45RA+ cells. Donors comprised healthy HIV-negative adults lacking recent acute infections or vaccinations. A note on this clone: Antigen unknown.

This CDR3 has 16 residues. J gave up 2 bases and V 3 bases, and 7 bases lay outside the gene matches. Germline CDR1 and CDR2: SEHNR and FQNEAQ (reference sequence). The data were produced by immunoSEQ multiplex PCR, yet TCRdb's version contains in-frame clones alone and is incomplete. This sample has more than 2 million clones, with 93% found just once. This receptor was taken from a man aged 18 to 29 in good health. Some clones in this sample may be carry-over from other donors' samples. Source material: naive CD8+ T cells from PBMCs. This chain links TRBV7-9 with TRBJ2-5; 9 nucleotides align to TRBD2. Here the CDR3 DNA reads TGTGCCAGCAGCTTGGCTCTAGCGGGGAGACAAGAGACCCAGTACTTC. Its protein is CASSLALAGRQETQYF.